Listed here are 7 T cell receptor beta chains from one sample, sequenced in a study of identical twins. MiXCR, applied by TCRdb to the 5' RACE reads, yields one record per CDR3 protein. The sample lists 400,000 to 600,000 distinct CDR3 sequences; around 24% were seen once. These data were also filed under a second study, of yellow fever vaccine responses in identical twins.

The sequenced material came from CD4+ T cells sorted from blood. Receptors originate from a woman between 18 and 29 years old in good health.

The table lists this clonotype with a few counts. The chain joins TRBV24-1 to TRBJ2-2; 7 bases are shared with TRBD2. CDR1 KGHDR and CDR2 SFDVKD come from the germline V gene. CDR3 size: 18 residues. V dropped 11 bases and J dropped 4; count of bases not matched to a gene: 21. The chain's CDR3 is CAIGGRGAPGLRTGELFF. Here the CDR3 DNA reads TGTGCCATAGGAGGGAGGGGTGCCCCGGGACTACGCACCGGGGAGCTGTTTTTT.

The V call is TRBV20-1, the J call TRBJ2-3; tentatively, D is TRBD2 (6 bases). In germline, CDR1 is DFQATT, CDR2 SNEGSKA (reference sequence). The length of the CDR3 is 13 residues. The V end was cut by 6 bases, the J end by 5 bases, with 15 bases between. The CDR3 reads CSAAGPTGDTQYF. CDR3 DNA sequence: TGCAGTGCCGCGGGGCCGACGGGAGATACGCAGTATTTT.

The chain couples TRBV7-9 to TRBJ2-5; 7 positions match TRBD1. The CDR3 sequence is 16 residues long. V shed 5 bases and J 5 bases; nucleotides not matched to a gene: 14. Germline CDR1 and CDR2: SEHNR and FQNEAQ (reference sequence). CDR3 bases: TGTGCCAGCAGCCCCGAGAATATAGGGGGCCGGGAGACCCAGTACTTC. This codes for CASSPENIGGRETQYF. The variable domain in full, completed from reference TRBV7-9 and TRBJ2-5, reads DTGVSQNPRHKITKRGQNVTFRCDPISEHNRLYWYRQTLGQGPEFLTYFQNEAQLEKSRLLSDRFSAERPKGSFSTLEIQRTEQGDSAMYLCASSPENIGGRETQYFGPGTRLLVL.

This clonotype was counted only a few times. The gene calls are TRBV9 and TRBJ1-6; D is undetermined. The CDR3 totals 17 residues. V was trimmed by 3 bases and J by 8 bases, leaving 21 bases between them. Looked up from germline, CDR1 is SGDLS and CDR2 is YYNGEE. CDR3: CASSGVYREIVDSPLHF. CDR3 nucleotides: TGTGCCAGCAGCGGCGTTTACCGGGAGATAGTAGATTCACCCCTCCACTTT.

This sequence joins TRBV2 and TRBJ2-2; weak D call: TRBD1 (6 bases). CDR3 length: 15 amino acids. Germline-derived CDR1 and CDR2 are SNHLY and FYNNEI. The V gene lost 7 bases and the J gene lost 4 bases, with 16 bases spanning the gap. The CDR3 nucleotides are TGTGCCAGCATTAACGAACAGGGCTCCACCGGGGAGCTGTTTTTT. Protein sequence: CASINEQGSTGELFF.

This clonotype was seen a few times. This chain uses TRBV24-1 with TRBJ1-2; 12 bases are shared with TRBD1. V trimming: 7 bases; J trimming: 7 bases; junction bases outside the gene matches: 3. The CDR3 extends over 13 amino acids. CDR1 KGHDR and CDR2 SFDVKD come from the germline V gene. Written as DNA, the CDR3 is TGTGCCACCAGACCGGGACAGGGGGCTGGCTACACCTTC. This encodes CATRPGQGAGYTF.

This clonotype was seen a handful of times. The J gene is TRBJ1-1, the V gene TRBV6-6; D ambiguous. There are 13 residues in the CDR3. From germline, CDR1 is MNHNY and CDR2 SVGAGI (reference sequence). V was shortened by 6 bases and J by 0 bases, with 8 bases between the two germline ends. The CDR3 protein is CASRRLMNTEAFF. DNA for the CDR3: TGTGCCAGCAGGAGGCTTATGAACACTGAAGCTTTCTTT.